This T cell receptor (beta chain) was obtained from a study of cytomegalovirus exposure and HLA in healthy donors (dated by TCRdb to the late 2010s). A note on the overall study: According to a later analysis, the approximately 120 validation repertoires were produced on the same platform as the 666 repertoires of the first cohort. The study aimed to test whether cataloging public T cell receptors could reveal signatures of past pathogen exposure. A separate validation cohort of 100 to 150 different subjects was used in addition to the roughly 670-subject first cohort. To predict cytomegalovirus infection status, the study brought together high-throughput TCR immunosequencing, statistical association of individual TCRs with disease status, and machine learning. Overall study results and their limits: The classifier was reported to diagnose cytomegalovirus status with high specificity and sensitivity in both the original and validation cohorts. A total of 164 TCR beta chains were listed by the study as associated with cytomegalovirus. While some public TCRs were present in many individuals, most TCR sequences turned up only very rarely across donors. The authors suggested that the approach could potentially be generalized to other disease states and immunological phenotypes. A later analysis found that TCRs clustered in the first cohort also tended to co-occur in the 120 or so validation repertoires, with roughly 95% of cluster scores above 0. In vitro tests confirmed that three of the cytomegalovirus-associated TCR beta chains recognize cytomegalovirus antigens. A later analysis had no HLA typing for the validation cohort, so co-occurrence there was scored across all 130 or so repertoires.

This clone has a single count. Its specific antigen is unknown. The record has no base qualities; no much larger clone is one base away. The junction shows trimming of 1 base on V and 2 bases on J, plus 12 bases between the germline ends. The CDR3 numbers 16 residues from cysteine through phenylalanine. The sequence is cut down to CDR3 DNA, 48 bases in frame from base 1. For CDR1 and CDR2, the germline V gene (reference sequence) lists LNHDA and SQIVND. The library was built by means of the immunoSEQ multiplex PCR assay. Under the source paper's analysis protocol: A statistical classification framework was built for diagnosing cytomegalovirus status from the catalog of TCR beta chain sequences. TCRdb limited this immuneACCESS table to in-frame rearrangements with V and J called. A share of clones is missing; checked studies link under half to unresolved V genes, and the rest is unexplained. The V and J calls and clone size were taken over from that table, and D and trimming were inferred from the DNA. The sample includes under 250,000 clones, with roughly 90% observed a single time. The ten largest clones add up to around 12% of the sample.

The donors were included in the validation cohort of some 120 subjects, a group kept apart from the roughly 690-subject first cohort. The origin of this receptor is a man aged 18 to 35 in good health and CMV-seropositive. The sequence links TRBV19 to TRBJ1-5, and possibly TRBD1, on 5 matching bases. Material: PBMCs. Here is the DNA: TGTGCCAGTAGTATAGGGCAGGGTCGGGGCAATCAGCCCCAGCATTTT. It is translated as CASSIGQGRGNQPQHF.